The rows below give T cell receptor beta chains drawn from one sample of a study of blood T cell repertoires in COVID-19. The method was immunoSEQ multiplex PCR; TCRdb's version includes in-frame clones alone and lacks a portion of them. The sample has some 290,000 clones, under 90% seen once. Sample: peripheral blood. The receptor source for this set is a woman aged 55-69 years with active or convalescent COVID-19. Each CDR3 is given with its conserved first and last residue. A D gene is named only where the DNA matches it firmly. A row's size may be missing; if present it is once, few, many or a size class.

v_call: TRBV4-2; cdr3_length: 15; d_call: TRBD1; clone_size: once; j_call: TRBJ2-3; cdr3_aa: CASSSRTGDLDTQYF; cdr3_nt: TGTGCCAGCAGCTCCCGGACAGGGGATCTGGATACGCAGTATTTT
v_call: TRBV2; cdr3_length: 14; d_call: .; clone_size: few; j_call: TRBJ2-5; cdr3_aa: CASSALLGQETQYF; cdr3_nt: TGTGCCAGCAGTGCCCTACTAGGGCAAGAGACCCAGTACTTC
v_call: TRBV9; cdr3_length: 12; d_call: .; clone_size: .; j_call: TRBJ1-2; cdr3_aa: CASSRFGYGYTF; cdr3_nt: TGTGCCAGCAGCCGGTTCGGCTATGGCTACACCTTC
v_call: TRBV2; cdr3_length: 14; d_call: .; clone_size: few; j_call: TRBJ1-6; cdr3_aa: CASSEIRANSPLHF; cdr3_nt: TGTGCCAGCAGTGAAATCAGGGCTAATTCACCCCTCCACTTT
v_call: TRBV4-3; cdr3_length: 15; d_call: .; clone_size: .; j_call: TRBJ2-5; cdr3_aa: CASSQDLRVQETQYF; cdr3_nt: TGCGCCAGCAGCCAAGATTTGCGGGTCCAAGAGACCCAGTACTTC
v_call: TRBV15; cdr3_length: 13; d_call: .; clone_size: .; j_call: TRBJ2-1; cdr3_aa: CATSRAPINEQFF; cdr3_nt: TGTGCCACCAGCAGAGCTCCTATCAATGAGCAGTTCTTC
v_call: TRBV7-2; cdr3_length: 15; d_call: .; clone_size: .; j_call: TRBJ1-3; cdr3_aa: CASSLGVRAGNTIYF; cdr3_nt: TGTGCCAGCAGCTTAGGGGTGCGGGCTGGAAACACCATATATTTT
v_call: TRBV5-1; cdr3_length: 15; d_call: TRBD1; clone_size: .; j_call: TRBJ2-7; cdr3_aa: CASSRTRTGSYEQYF; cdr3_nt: TGCGCCAGCAGCCGGACCCGGACAGGGTCCTACGAGCAGTACTTC
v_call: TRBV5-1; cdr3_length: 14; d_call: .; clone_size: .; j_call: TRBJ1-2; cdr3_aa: CASSLDGGAYGYTF; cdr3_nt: TGCGCCAGCAGCTTGGATGGAGGGGCCTATGGCTACACCTTC
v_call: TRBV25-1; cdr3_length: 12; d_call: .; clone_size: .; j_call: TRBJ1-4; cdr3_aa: CASSGTREKLFF; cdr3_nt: TGTGCCAGCAGTGGTACTCGGGAAAAACTGTTTTTT
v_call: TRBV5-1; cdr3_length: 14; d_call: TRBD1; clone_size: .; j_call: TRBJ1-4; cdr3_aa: CASNSGTANEKLFF; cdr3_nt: TGCGCCAGCAATAGTGGGACAGCTAATGAAAAACTGTTTTTT
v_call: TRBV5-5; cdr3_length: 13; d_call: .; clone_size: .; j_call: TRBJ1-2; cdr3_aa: CASSLRQDYGYTF; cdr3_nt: TGTGCCAGCAGCTTGCGCCAGGACTATGGCTACACCTTC
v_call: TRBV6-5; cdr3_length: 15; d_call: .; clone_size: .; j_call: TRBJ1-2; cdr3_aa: CASRSRPDSAYGYTF; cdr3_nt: TGTGCCAGCAGATCAAGGCCGGACAGCGCCTATGGCTACACCTTC
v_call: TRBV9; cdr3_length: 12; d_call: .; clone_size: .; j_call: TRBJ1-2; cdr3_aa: CASSTQGYGYTF; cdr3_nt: TGTGCCAGCAGCACGCAGGGATATGGCTACACCTTC
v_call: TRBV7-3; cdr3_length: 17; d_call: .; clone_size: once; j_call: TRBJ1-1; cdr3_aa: CASSPIGRAGVSTEAFF; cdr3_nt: TGTGCCAGCAGCCCAATCGGCCGGGCAGGGGTGAGCACTGAAGCTTTCTTT
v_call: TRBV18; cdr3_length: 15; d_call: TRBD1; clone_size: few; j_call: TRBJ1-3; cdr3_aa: CASSQPTGTGNTIYF; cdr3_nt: TGTGCCAGCTCACAACCGACAGGGACTGGAAACACCATATATTTT